This passage covers 12 T cell receptor beta chains from one sample sequenced in a study of early T cells in non-severe SARS-CoV-2 infection. TCRdb reprocessed the 5' RACE reads via MiXCR and lists one record per CDR3 protein. The repertoire holds tens of thousands of distinct CDR3 sequences, about 8.4% seen once, with roughly 3.5% in the top ten. Sequenced: whole blood. The receptors were sampled from an adult who was a healthcare worker with PCR-confirmed SARS-CoV-2 infection or an uninfected control (not recorded which).

Only one count was recorded for this clonotype. This rearrangement joins TRBV2 to TRBJ2-7; D may be TRBD2 (6 bases). Germline CDR1 and CDR2: SNHLY and FYNNEI. The CDR3 contains 14 residues. The V gene lost 7 bases and the J gene lost 1 base, with 14 bases spanning the gap. CDR3 region: CASKAEGSSYEQYF. CDR3 sequence (DNA): TGTGCCAGCAAGGCGGAGGGATCTTCCTACGAGCAGTACTTC.

This clonotype has only a few counts. This chain connects TRBV12-3 or TRBV12-4 to TRBJ1-4; the D gene is possibly TRBD1 (6 bases). V lost 5 bases to trimming and J lost 5 bases, with 18 bases between them. The CDR3 spans 16 residues. CDR3 in amino acids: CASSQRPGHSNEKLFF. The CDR3 DNA reads TGTGCCAGCAGTCAGCGACCGGGACACTCCAATGAAAAACTGTTTTTT.

This clonotype was counted at least ten times. The rearrangement links TRBV5-1 to TRBJ2-1; D gene ambiguous. V lost 0 bases and J lost 0, with 4 bases in between. The germline V gene encodes CDR1 SGHRS and CDR2 YFSETQ. The CDR3 extends over 14 amino acids. This CDR3 is CASSLANSYNEQFF. The CDR3 bases are TGCGCCAGCAGCTTGGCCAACTCCTACAATGAGCAGTTCTTC.

This clonotype was detected a few times. The rearrangement joins TRBV7-2 to TRBJ2-5, with 11 bases that match TRBD1. Per germline, CDR1 SGHTA and CDR2 FQGNSA. The CDR3 covers 16 residues. V lost 5 bases, J lost 0 bases, and 5 bases stayed unmatched. CDR3 region: CASSPGTGGYQETQYF. The DNA of the CDR3 is TGTGCCAGCAGCCCCGGGACAGGGGGTTACCAAGAGACCCAGTACTTC.

This clonotype showed up many times. The chain employs TRBV5-1 and TRBJ2-1; 7 bases fit TRBD2. CDR1 SGHRS and CDR2 YFSETQ come from the germline V gene. Trimming at V came to 0 bases and at J to 10 bases, leaving 10 bases not matched to a gene. The CDR3 runs 15 residues. CDR3 amino acids: CASSLEAGAQEEQFF. In nucleotides, the CDR3 is TGCGCCAGCAGCTTGGAGGCGGGAGCCCAAGAAGAGCAGTTCTTC.

This clonotype was counted many times. The rearrangement uses TRBV12-3 or TRBV12-4 and TRBJ1-1, with D perhaps TRBD1 (5 bases). Trimming took 4 bases from V and 4 from J, leaving 7 bases between them. This CDR3 is 12 amino acids long. CDR3 residues: CASSWGGTEAFF. As DNA, the CDR3 is TGTGCCAGCAGTTGGGGGGGCACTGAAGCTTTCTTT.

This clonotype was seen a few times. The V call is TRBV27, the J call TRBJ1-2, with a weak D call TRBD1 (6 bases). Looked up from germline, CDR1 is MNHEY and CDR2 is SMNVEV (reference sequence). The CDR3 has 13 amino acids. The germline V and J ends were trimmed by 3 bases and 7 bases, with 12 bases remaining between them. In nucleotides, the CDR3 is TGTGCCAGCAGTTTCCGGGGGCAGCGTGGCTACACCTTC. This gives the protein CASSFRGQRGYTF.

This clonotype was recorded at least ten times. The chain has TRBV28 and TRBJ2-5; D possibly corresponds to TRBD2 (5 bases). Deletions cut 9 bases from V and 5 bases from J, with 10 bases between. This CDR3 region has 11 residues. Germline assignment: CDR1 MDHEN and CDR2 SYDVKM. The CDR3 protein is CASSREETQYF. The CDR3 DNA reads TGTGCCAGTTCGAGGGAGGAGACCCAGTACTTC.

The V call is TRBV29-1, the J call TRBJ2-7; D tentatively fits TRBD1 or TRBD2 (6 bases each). Germline-derived CDR1 and CDR2 are SQVTM and ANQGSEA. The CDR3 contains 14 residues. The ends were cut back, 1 base at V and 2 bases at J, with 12 bases in the middle. This CDR3 reads CSVEGGPGAYEQYF. CDR3 bases: TGCAGCGTTGAAGGGGGGCCGGGAGCCTACGAGCAGTACTTC.

This clonotype was seen repeatedly, ten times or more. V is TRBV2 and J is TRBJ2-2, with 10 nucleotides matching TRBD2. With 5 bases clipped from V and 4 bases from J, the junction kept 7 bases outside the gene matches. Germline CDR1 reads SNHLY; CDR2 reads FYNNEI. This CDR3 contains 16 residues. The CDR3 sequence: CASSWIAGGGTGELFF. CDR3 in DNA: TGTGCCAGCAGTTGGATAGCGGGAGGAGGCACCGGGGAGCTGTTTTTT.

This clonotype is deemed medium-sized (0.01 to 0.1%). The chain joins TRBV9 to TRBJ2-7, with 10 bases identical to TRBD2. CDR3 length: 14 amino acids. V was clipped by 4 bases and J by 3 bases; unmatched bases: 4. Germline values: CDR1 SGDLS, CDR2 YYNGEE. The CDR3 DNA follows: TGTGCCAGCAGCCTATCTAGCGGGAGCTACGAGCAGTACTTC. Amino acid sequence: CASSLSSGSYEQYF.

This clonotype has ten or more counts. The chain employs TRBV29-1 and TRBJ2-7, with TRBD1 identical over 8 bases. CDR3 length: 12 amino acids. CDR1 SQVTM and CDR2 ANQGSEA come from the germline V gene. Trimming took 7 bases from V and 5 from J; bases not matched to a gene: 7. In DNA form, the CDR3 reads TGCAGCGGGGGGACAGGTCAGGACGAGCAGTACTTC. Encoded protein: CSGGTGQDEQYF.